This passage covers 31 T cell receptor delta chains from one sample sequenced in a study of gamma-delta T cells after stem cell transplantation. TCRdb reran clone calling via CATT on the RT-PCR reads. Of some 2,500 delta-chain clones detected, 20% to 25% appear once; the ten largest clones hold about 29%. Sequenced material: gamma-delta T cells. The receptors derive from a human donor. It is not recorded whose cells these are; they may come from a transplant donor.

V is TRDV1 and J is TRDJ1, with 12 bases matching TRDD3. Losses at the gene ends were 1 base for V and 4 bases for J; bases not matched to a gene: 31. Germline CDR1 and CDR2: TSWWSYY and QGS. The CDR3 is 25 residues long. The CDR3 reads CALGEPASTSYAPAGGYAGVDKLIF. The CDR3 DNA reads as TGTGCTCTTGGGGAACCAGCTTCCACTTCCTACGCCCCTGCTGGGGGATACGCTGGCGTCGATAAACTCATCTTT.

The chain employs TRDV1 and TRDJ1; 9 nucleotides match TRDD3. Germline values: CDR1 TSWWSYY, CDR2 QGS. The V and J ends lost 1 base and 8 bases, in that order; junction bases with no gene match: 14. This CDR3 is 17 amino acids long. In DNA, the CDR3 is TGTGCTCTTGGGGAACGGTATTCCTATCGCTGGGGGATCAAACTCATCTTT. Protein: CALGERYSYRWGIKLIF.

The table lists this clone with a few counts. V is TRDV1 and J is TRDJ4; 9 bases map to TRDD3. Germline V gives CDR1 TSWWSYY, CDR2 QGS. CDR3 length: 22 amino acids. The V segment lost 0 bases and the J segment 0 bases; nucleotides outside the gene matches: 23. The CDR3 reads CALGELDSHIGLGDPRARPLIF. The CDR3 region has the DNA TGTGCTCTTGGGGAACTAGACTCCCATATTGGCCTGGGGGATCCGAGGGCCAGACCCCTGATCTTT.

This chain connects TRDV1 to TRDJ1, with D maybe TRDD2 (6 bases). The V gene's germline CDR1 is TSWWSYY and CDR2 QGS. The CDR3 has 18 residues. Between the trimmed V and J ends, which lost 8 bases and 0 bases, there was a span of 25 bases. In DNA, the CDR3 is TGTGCTCTTAGGGGGCTCCTACTCTGGGACCCGTACACCGATAAACTCATCTTT. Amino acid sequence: CALRGLLLWDPYTDKLIF.

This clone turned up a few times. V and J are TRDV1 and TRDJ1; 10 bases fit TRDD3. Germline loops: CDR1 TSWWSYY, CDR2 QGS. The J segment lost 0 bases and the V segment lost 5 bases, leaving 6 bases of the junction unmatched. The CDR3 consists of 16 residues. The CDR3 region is CALGPWGDTYTDKLIF. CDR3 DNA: TGTGCTCTTGGGCCATGGGGGGATACGTACACCGATAAACTCATCTTT.

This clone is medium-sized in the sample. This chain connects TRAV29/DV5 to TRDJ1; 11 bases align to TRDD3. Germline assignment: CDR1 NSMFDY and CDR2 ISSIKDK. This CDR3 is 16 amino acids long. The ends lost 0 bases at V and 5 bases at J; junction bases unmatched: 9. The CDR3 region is CAASGDWGIGRDKLIF. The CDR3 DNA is TGTGCAGCAAGCGGAGACTGGGGGATAGGAAGGGATAAACTCATCTTT. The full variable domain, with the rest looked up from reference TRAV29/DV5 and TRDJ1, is DQQVKQNSPSLSVQEGRISILNCDYTNSMFDYFLWYKKYPAEGPTFLISISSIKDKNEDGRFTVFLNKSAKHLSLHIVPSQPGDSAVYFCAASGDWGIGRDKLIFGKGTRVTVEP.

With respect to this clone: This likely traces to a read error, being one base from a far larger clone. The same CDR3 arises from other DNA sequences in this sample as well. CDR3 region: CALGARIGDTPHPRQMFF. The CDR3 DNA sequence: TGTGCTCTTGGGGCCCGTATAGGAGATACGCCGCATCCCCGACAGATGTTTTTC. The chain combines TRDV1 with TRDJ3; D possibly corresponds to TRDD3 (6 bases). The germline CDR1 and CDR2 sequences are TSWWSYY and QGS. The CDR3 has 18 amino acids. V was clipped by 4 bases and J by 11 bases, with 24 bases between them.

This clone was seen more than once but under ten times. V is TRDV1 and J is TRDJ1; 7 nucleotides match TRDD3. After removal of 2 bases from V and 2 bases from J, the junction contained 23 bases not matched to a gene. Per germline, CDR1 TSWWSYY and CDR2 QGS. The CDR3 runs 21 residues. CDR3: CALGERGPRTGEKSWTDKLIF. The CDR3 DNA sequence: TGTGCTCTTGGGGAAAGGGGTCCCCGTACTGGGGAGAAGTCATGGACCGATAAACTCATCTTT.

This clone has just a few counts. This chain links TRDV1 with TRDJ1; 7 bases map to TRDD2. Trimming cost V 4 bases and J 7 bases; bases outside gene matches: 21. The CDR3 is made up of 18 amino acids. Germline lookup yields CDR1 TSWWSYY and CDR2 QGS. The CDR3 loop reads CALGAPFLPPGRVGKLIF. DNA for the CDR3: TGTGCTCTTGGGGCTCCTTTCCTACCCCCCGGCCGAGTCGGTAAACTCATCTTT.

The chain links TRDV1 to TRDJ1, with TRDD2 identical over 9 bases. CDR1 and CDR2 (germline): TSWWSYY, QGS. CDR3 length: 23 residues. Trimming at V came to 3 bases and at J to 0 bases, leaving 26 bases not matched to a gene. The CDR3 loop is CALGDPPNLPTAYWGGYTDKLIF. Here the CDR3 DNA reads TGTGCTCTTGGGGACCCACCAAACCTTCCTACGGCTTACTGGGGAGGGTACACCGATAAACTCATCTTT.

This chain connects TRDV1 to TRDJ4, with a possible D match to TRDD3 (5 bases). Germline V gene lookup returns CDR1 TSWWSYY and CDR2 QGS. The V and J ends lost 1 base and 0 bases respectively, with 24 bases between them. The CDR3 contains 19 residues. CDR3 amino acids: CALGERDFPNRGAPRPLIF. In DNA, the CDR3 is TGTGCTCTTGGGGAACGTGATTTTCCAAATCGGGGAGCACCCAGACCCCTGATCTTT.

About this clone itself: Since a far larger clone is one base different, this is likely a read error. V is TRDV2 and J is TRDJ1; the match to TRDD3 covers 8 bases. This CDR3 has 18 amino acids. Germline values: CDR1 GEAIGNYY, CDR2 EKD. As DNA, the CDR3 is TGTGCCTGTGGCACCGTGGTAAAGACTGGGGGGAACACCGATAAACTCATCTTT. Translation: CACGTVVKTGGNTDKLIF.

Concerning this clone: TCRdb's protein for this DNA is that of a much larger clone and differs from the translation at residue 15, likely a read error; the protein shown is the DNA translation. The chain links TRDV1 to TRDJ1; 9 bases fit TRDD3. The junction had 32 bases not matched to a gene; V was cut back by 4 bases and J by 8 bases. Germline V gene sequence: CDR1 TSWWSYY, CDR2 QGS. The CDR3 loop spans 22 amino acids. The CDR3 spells CALGVTVRYWGTDEDEKQKLIF. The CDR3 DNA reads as TGTGCTCTTGGGGTCACTGTTAGGTACTGGGGGACTGACGAAGATGAAAAGCAAAAACTCATCTTT.

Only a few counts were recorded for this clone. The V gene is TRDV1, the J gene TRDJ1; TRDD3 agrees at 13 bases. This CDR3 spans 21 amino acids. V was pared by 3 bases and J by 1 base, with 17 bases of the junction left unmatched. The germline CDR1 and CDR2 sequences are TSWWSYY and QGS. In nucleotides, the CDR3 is TGTGCTCTTGGGGACACCTTCCTAAGTACTGGGGGATACGCCTTCACCGATAAACTCATCTTT. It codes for CALGDTFLSTGGYAFTDKLIF.

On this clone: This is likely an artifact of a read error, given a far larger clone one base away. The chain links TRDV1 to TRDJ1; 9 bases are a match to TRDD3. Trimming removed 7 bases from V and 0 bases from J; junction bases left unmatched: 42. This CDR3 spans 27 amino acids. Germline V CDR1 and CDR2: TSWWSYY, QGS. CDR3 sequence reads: CALVAKAGPTFPSVQYPGGLYTDKLIF. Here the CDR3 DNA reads TGTGCTCTTGTGGCAAAAGCCGGGCCGACCTTCCCTTCCGTCCAATACCCTGGGGGATTATACACCGATAAACTCATCTTT.

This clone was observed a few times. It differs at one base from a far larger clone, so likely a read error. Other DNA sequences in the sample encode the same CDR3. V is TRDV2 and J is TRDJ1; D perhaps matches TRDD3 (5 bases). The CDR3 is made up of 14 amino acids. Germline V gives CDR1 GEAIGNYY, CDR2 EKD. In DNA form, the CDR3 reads TGTGCCTGTGACTACAGGGGGCTCTCCGATAAACTCATCTTC. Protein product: CACDYRGLSDKLIF.

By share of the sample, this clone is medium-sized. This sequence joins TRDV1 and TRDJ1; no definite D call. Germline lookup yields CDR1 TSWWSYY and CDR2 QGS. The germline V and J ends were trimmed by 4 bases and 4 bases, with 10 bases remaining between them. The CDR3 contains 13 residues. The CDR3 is CALGARSGDKLIF. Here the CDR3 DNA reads TGTGCTCTTGGGGCCCGTTCGGGCGATAAACTCATCTTT.

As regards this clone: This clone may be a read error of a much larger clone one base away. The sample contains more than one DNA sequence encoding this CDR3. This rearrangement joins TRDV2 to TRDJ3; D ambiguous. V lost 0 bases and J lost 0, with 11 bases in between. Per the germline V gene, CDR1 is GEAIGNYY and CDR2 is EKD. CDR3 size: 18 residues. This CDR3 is CACDTASPSSWDTRQMFF. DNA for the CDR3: TGTGCCTGTGACACCGCGTCTCCCAGCTCCTGGGACACCCGACAGATGTTTTTC.

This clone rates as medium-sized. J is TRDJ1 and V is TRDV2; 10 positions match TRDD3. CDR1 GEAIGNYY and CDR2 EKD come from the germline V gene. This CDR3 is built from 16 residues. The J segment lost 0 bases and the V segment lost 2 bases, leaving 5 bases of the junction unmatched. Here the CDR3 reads CACDKHTGGYTDKLIF. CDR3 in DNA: TGTGCCTGTGACAAACATACTGGGGGATACACCGATAAACTCATCTTT.

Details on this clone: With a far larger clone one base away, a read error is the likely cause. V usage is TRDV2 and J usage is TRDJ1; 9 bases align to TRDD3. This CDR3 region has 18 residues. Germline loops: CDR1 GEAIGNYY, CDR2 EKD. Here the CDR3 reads CACDTPWGIQSYTGKLIF. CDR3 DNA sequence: TGTGCCTGTGACACGCCCTGGGGGATCCAATCGTACACCGGTAAACTCATCTTT.

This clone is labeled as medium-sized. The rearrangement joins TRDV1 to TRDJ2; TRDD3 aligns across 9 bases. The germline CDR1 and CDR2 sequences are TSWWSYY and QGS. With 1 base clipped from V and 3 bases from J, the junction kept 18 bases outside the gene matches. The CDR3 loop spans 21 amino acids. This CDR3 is CALGERGYAATGGKMTAQLFF. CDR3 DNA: TGTGCTCTTGGGGAACGAGGCTACGCGGCTACTGGGGGAAAAATGACAGCACAACTCTTCTTT.

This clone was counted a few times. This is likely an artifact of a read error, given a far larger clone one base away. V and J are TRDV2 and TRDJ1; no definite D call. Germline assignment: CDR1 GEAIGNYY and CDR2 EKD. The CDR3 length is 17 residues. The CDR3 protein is CARDPAPRRSRTDKLIF. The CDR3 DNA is TGTGCCCGTGACCCGGCCCCCCGCAGAAGTCGGACCGATAAACTCATCTTT.

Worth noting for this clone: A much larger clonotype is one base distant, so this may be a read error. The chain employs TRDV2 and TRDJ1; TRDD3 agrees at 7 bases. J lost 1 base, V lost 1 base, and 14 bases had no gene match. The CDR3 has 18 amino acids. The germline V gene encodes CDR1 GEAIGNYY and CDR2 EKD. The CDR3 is CACDTPSGFGGPTDKLIF. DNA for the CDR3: TGTGCCTGTGACACACCCTCCGGTTTTGGGGGACCCACCGATAAACTCATCTTT.

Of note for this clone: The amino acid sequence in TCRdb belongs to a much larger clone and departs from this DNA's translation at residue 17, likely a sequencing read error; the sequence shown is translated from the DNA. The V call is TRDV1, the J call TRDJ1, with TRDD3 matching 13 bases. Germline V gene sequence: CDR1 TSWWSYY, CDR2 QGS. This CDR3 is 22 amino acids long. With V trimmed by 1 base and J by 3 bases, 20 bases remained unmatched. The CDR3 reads CALGEPFYGGYWGIRYADKLIF. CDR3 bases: TGTGCTCTTGGGGAACCCTTCTACGGGGGTTACTGGGGGATACGGTACGCCGATAAACTCATCTTT.

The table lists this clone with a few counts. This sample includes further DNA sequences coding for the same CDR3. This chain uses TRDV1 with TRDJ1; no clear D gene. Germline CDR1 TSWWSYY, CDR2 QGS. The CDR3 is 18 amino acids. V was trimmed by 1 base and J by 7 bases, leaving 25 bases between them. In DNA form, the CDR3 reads TGTGCTCTTGGGGAACCCTTACTCTTCTTTCCGCTAGGGCCTAAACTCATCTTT. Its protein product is CALGEPLLFFPLGPKLIF.

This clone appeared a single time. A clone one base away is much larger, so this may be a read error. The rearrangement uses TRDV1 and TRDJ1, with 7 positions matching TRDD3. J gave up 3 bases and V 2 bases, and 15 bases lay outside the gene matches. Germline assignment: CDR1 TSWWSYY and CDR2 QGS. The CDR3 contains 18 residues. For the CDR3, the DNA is TGTGCTCTTGGGGAAAACTACCCCTATCTACTGGGGTCCGATAAACTCATCTTT. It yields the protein CALGENYPYLLGSDKLIF.

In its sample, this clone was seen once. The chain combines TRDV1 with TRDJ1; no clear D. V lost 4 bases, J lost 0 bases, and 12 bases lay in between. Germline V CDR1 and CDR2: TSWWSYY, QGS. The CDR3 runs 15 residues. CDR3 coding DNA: TGTGCTCTTGGGGCCCAGGATCCGTACACCGATAAACTCATCTTT. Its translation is CALGAQDPYTDKLIF.

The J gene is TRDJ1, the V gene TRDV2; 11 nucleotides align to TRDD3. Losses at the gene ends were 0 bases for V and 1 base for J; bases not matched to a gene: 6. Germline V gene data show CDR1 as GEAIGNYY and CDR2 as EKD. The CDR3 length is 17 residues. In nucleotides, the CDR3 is TGTGCCTGTGACACCGTTGGGGGATACGCCGGCACCGATAAACTCATCTTT. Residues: CACDTVGGYAGTDKLIF.

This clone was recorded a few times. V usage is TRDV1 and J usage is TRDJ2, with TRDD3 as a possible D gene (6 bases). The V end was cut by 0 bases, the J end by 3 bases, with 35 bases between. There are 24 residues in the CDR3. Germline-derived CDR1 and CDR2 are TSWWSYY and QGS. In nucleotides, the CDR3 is TGTGCTCTTGGGGAACTGGTCTCTCCTCCCGGTCATTACTGGGTCCCCAGGGTGACAGCACAACTCTTCTTT. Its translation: CALGELVSPPGHYWVPRVTAQLFF.

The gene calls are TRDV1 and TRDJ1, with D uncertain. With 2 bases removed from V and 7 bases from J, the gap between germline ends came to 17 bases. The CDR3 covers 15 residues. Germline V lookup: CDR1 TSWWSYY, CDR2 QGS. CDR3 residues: CALGETHLRRGKLIF. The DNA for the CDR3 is TGTGCTCTTGGGGAAACACACCTTAGGAGGGGTAAACTCATCTTT.

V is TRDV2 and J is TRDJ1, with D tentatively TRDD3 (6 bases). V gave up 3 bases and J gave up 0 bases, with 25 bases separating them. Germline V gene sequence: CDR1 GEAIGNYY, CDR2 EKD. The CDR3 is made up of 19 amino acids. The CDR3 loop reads CACDPISHTGRQYTDKLIF. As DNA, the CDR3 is TGTGCCTGTGACCCTATTTCACATACTGGGAGACAGTACACCGATAAACTCATCTTT.